This record covers a single T cell receptor beta chain. The antigen is undetermined. The source material, RNA transcripts, was used to amplify TCR beta CDR3 regions. During a first-round RT-PCR of the TCR CDR3, the HTBI primer set was used. TCRdb fed the multiplex PCR reads into MiXCR, producing one record per CDR3 protein. The data hold 350,000 or so distinct CDR3 sequences, with roughly a fifth observed a single time. This sample stems from a study of T cells in Graves' hyperthyroidism and ophthalmopathy. General study findings and limits: Among clonotypes expanded in thyroid above 0.001, most were also found in blood.

This sequence originates from a woman aged 45-60 years with Graves' hyperthyroidism. Sequencing was carried out using blood.

Here the CDR3 DNA reads TGTGCCACCAGCAGAGAGGGCAGCGGGCAGCCCCAGCATTTT. It encodes CATSREGSGQPQHF. The rearrangement uses TRBV15 and TRBJ1-5; D is unclear. Germline V gene lookup returns CDR1 LNHNV and CDR2 YYDKDF (reference sequence). This CDR3 has 14 amino acids. V was pared by 0 bases and J by 7 bases, with 10 bases between.